This TCR beta chain was retrieved from a study of blood T cell repertoires in COVID-19 (dated by TCRdb to about 2020). The study in broad terms: Collaborator samples came from the United States, Italy and Spain and covered acute and convalescent phases of COVID-19. A de-identified subject ID, COVID-19 status, age in years and sex were almost always included in the sample metadata. Where HLA class I and class II types were available, the types were taken from metadata supplied by the sample provider, not from assay-based typing. The samples were drawn from the first 160 participants of the ongoing ImmuneRACE study and from 1,254 subjects provided by 6 global collaborators. Deeply sampled blood TCRbeta repertoires from subjects exposed to, actively infected with, or recovered from COVID-19 were included in the dataset. The repertoires were released in a freely available public database intended as a resource for research on the immune response to SARS-CoV-2. The material from the prospective study consisted of cDNA or gDNA derived from T cells, B-cell-depleted T cells, or PBMCs.

One collaborating source in Seattle enrolled patients during active infection and followed them longitudinally through the course of disease. Whole blood was collected in K2EDTA tubes by collaborating institutions according to the institutions' own protocols. For TCRbeta analysis, collaborators shipped samples as frozen whole blood, isolated PBMCs, or DNA extracted from either of those sample types. In the case of this clone: The clone's antigen remains unknown. Base-call qualities are not available, and no considerably larger clone is one nucleotide away.

For CDR1 and CDR2, the germline V gene (reference sequence) lists LGHDT and YNNKEL. The CDR3 measures 14 amino acids from cysteine to phenylalanine. The only DNA kept is the CDR3, 42 bases in frame from the first base. From V the trimming removes 5 bases and from J it removes 2 bases, while the gene matches leave 0 bases of the junction unaccounted for. What the research found in general, with its limitations: Clinical and demographic metadata were provided uncurated, with the amount varying by source and participant.

The immunoSEQ Assay, a bias-controlled multiplex PCR, was used to amplify TCRbeta CDR3 regions from genomic DNA. Processing in the source paper ran as follows. The number of nucleated cells in each sample was estimated by amplification of reference gene primers within the assay. To quantify the absolute abundance of each unique TCRbeta CDR3 rearrangement, sequence reads were collapsed and filtered. For each sample, productive Simpson clonality was calculated as the square root of Simpson's diversity index across productive rearrangements. The table comes from immuneACCESS by way of TCRdb, which keeps in-frame sequences with V and J called. Part of the clones is missing from these tables; in studies checked, under half for an unresolved V gene and the rest for unknown reasons. V and J calls and clone size follow that table, whereas D and trimming were derived from the DNA. Across this sample there are hundreds of thousands of clones, with 90% seen only once. Approximately 0.98% of the sample comes from the top ten.

The origin of this receptor is a woman in her 40s with COVID-19, enrolled during active disease. What was sequenced was peripheral blood. Recombination joined TRBV3-1 (or the pseudogene TRBV3-2) with TRBJ1-5, and 10 bases in between align with TRBD1. The CDR3 corresponds to CASSGTGGNQPQHF. The nucleotides are TGTGCCAGCAGCGGGACAGGGGGCAATCAGCCCCAGCATTTT.